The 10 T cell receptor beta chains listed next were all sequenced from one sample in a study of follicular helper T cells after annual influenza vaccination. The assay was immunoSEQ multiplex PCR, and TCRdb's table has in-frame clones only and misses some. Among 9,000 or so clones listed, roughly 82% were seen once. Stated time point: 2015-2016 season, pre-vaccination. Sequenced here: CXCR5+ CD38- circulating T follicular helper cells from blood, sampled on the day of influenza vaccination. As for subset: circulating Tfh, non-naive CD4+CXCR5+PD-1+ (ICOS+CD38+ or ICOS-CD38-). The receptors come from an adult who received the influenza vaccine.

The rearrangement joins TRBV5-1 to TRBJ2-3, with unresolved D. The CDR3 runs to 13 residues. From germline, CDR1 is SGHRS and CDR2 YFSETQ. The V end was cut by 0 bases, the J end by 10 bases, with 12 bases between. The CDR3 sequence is CASSLADSQAQYF. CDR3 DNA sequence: TGCGCCAGCAGCTTGGCCGATAGTCAAGCGCAGTATTTT. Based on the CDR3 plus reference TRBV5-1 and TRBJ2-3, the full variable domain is KAGVTQTPRYLIKTRGQQVTLSCSPISGHRSVSWYQQTPGQGLQFLFEYFSETQRNKGNFPGRFSGRQFSNSRSEMNVSTLELGDSALYLCASSLADSQAQYFGPGTRLTVL.

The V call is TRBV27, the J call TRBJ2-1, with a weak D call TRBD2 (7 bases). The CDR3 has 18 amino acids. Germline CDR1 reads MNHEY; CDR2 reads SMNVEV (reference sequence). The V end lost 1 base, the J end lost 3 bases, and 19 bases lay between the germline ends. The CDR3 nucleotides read TGTGCCAGCAGTTTATTTTCCCAGAGGGGGACTAACTACAATGAGCAGTTCTTC. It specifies CASSLFSQRGTNYNEQFF.

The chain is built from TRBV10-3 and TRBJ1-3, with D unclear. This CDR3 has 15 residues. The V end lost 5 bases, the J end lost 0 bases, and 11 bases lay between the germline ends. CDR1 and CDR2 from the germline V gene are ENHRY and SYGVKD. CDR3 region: CAISRSQDSGNTIYF. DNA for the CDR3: TGTGCCATCAGTAGAAGTCAGGACTCTGGAAACACCATATATTTT.

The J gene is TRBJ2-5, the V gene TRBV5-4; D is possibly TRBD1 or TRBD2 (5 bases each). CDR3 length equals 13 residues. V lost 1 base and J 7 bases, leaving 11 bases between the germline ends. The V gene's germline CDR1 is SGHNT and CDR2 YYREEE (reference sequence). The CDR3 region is CASSLFGAGTQYF. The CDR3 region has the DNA TGTGCCAGCAGCTTGTTCGGGGCGGGGACCCAGTACTTC. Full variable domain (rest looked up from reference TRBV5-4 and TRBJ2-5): ETGVTQSPTHLIKTRGQQVTLRCSSQSGHNTVSWYQQALGQGPQFIFQYYREEENGRGNFPPRFSGLQFPNYSSELNVNALELDDSALYLCASSLFGAGTQYFGPGTRLLVL.

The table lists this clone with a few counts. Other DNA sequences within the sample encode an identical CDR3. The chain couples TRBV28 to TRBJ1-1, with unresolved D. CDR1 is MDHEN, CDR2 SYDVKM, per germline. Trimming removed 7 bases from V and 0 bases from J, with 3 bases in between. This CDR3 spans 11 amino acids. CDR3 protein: CASILNTEAFF. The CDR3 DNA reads TGTGCCAGCATCCTGAACACTGAAGCTTTCTTT. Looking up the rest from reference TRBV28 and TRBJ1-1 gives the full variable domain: DVKVTQSSRYLVKRTGEKVFLECVQDMDHENMFWYRQDPGLGLRLIYFSYDVKMKEKGDIPEGYSVSREKKERFSLILESASTNQTSMYLCASILNTEAFFGQGTRLTVV.

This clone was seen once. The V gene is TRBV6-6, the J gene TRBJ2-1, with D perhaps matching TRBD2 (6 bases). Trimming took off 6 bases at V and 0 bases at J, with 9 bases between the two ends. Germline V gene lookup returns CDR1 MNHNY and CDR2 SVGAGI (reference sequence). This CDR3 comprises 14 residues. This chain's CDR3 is CASRGLSSYNEQFF. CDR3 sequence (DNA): TGTGCCAGCAGGGGACTGAGCTCCTACAATGAGCAGTTCTTC.

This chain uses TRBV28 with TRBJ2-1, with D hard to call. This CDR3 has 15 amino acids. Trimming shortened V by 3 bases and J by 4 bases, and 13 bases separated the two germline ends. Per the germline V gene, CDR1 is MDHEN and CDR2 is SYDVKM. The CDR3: CASSLSTRGYNEQFF. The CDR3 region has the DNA TGTGCCAGCAGTTTGTCAACACGTGGGTACAATGAGCAGTTCTTC.

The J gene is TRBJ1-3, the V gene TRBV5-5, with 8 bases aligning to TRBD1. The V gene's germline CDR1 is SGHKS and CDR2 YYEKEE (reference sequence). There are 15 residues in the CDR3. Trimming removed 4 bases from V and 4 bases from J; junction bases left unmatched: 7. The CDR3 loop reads CASSKTGQGGNTIYF. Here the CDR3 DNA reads TGTGCCAGCAGCAAGACCGGACAGGGAGGAAACACCATATATTTT.

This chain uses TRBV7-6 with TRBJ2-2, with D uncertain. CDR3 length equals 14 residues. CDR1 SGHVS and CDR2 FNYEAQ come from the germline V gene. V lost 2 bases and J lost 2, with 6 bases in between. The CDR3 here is CASSLLANTGELFF. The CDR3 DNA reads TGTGCCAGCAGCTTATTGGCTAACACCGGGGAGCTGTTTTTT.

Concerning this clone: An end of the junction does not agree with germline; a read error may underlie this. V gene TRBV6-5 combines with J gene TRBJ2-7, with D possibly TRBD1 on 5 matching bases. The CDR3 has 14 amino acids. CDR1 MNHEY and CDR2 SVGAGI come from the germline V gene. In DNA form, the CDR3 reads TGTGCCAGCAGCTACTTCTCAGGGACCTACGAGCAGTACTTC. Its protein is CASSYFSGTYEQYF.